The following is a T cell receptor beta chain sequence with its context. Its antigen is still unknown. Base qualities were left out, and no much larger clone turns up one base away. V is reduced by 8 bases and J by 0 bases, leaving a spacing of 15 bases between them. From cysteine to phenylalanine, the CDR3 is 15 amino acids long. The CDR3 DNA has 45 bases and is translated from base 1. TCR cDNA was made using 5'RACE template switching, a step that added a universal primer site and unique molecular identifiers. Priming of cDNA synthesis was performed from both the TCR alpha and TCR beta constant segments. Library amplification used two PCR steps, and the second PCR step added sample barcodes and sequencing adapters. Sequencing of libraries was done on Illumina HiSeq 2500 (2x100 bp) or NovaSeq (2x150 bp). In the source study's methods: Demultiplexing of reads and collapsing into UMI consensus sequences were performed with MIGEC, and V(D)J alignment was carried out with MiXCR. Clonotypes responding to the vaccine were identified with edgeR on replicate PBMC samples, with the criteria of FDR below 0.01 and a log2 fold change above 5 up to day 15. Each bulk clonotype was labeled CD4 or CD8 based on which sequenced repertoire, CD4 or CD8, contained the clonotype at higher abundance. The public sequencing data were trimmed at Q25 with fastp and processed into clonotypes with MiXCR by TCRdb, which kept only in-frame beta chains. Under each unique CDR3 protein, matching rows form one entry showing the most common genes and DNA. These V and J calls are TCRdb output, not the study's own analysis. The sample table holds around 500,000 distinct CDR3 sequences, of which 20% to 25% were seen once. The leading ten clones occupy 16% of the sample.

The data originate from a study of T cells after yellow fever vaccination (dated by TCRdb to about 2019). The study in broad terms: The SMART-Seq v4 Ultra Low Input RNA kit was used to prepare libraries from fractions with low cell numbers. The cohort comprised two healthy male donors, one aged 18 to 29 and one aged 30 to 40 years. Bulk PBMC replicates and cell subsets were isolated from blood drawn at multiple timepoints before and after both primary and secondary immunization. To follow T-cell clones before and after primary and booster YFV17D yellow fever vaccination, bulk TCR alpha and beta repertoires were sequenced over time. Beyond this particular receptor, the publication reports: FACS-sorted repertoires could contain abundant contaminating clonotypes from the bulk population, so computational filtering was required. Compared with the primary T-cell response, the secondary T-cell response was weaker but faster, peaking on day 5 rather than day 15. A small share of clonotypes occurred in both CD4 and CD8 compartments, likely arising from convergent recombination. Because only a couple of donors were included in the study, the extent to which the findings can be generalized is limited. Most clones expanded after primary vaccination were re-detected after the booster (almost 98% of CD4 and roughly 87% of CD8), suggesting broad memory maintenance.

Read against the paper, the sample's treatment or condition label means: live attenuated yellow fever vaccine strain. Two biological replicates of bulk PBMCs were collected at each blood-draw timepoint. A standard Ficoll-Paque protocol was used to isolate PBMCs from peripheral blood. RNA was extracted with TriZol from bulk PBMCs, CD4 and CD8 fractions, and dextramer-positive and dextramer-negative fractions. The source material was PBMCs, sampled about 20 days after the first yellow fever vaccination. The TCR sequence derives from a man younger than 35 who received the YFV17D yellow fever vaccine. The V gene is TRBV12-3 or TRBV12-4 and the J gene is TRBJ2-3; TRBD1 is perhaps the D gene, given 6 matching bases. The encoded CDR3 is CASSQGRISTDTQYF. The DNA sequence is TGTGCCAGCTCTCAGGGGCGGATTAGCACAGATACGCAGTATTTT.